This is a list of T cell receptor beta chains from one sample in a study of long-term antiretroviral therapy in people with HIV. Some clones are missing from TCRdb's copy, which holds only in-frame ones; the method was immunoSEQ multiplex PCR. The data show about 48,000 clones, about 80% seen once. Sequences were derived from unsorted PBMCs, sampled 0.8 years after starting antiretroviral therapy. These receptors were collected from a woman younger than 30 with HIV. The CDR3 runs from the conserved cysteine through the conserved F or W. The D gene is left open where the match is weak. Size is omitted from some rows. Given values are once, few, many or a class for expanded clones.

>NA|TRBV6-6|TRBJ2-5|NA
TGTGCCAGCAGTTACTTAGGAGGAGTGAGAGAGACCCAGTACTTC
CASSYLGGVRETQYF
>NA|TRBV7-3|TRBJ1-1|TRBD1
TGTGCCAGCAGCCAAAGACAGGGGCCGCGGACTGAAGCTTTCTTT
CASSQRQGPRTEAFF
>NA|TRBV18|TRBJ1-2|NA
TGTGCCAGCTCACCTCAGGGAGACTATGGCTACACCTTC
CASSPQGDYGYTF
>NA|TRBV7-9|TRBJ2-4|NA
TGTGCCAGCAGCCTGTCGGGGAGGTGGGGGAACATTCAGTACTTC
CASSLSGRWGNIQYF
>NA|TRBV7-6|TRBJ1-2|TRBD1
TGTGCCAGCAGCTTAGCGAACGACAGGGTTATCACCTTC
CASSLANDRVITF
>NA|TRBV28|TRBJ2-2|NA
TGTGCCAGCAGTTTATACAGGGTAGGCGGGGAGCTGTTTTTT
CASSLYRVGGELFF
>once|TRBV7-9|TRBJ1-1|NA
TGTGCCAGCAGGACAGGAGGACCGCTGAACACTGAAGCTTTCTTT
CASRTGGPLNTEAFF
>once|TRBV28|TRBJ2-1|TRBD2
TGTGCCAGCAGTTCCCTAGCGGGAGGGGGTAGGGATGAGCAGTTCTTC
CASSSLAGGGRDEQFF
>NA|TRBV28|TRBJ2-1|NA
TGTGCCAGCAGTCCCGGGACGAGACCTTACAATGAGCAGTTCTTC
CASSPGTRPYNEQFF
>NA|TRBV11-1|TRBJ2-7|TRBD1
TGTGCCAGCAGCTCGGGACAGGGGGTTCCTTTCTACGAGCAGTACTTC
CASSSGQGVPFYEQYF
>NA|TRBV6-5|TRBJ2-5|NA
TGTGCCAGCAGCCCACAGGGAACGGAGACCCAGTACTTC
CASSPQGTETQYF
>NA|TRBV11-2|TRBJ1-3|TRBD1
TGTGCCAGCAGCCCCCGGGGACAGACAGGAAACACCATATATTTT
CASSPRGQTGNTIYF
>NA|TRBV10-3|TRBJ2-3|TRBD2
TGTGCCATCAGTTCGGCGGGAGTCTGGGGAGATACGCAGTATTTT
CAISSAGVWGDTQYF